This TCR beta chain comes out of a study of response to subunit inactivated influenza vaccine. One entry per CDR3 protein results from TCRdb running MiXCR on the RT-PCR reads. The sample lists about 540,000 distinct CDR3 sequences, under 30% occurring once. The sample was also reused in another study, on T cells expressing NK-cell markers. That investigation notes: It was by 5'RACE template switching with UMIs that TCR beta cDNA was made. Obtained from sorted CD3+CD56+NKG2C+, CD3+CD56+NKG2C- and CD3+CD56-NKG2C+ T cells were the TCR beta repertoires. Of eight sequenced donors, seven were HCMV-seropositive and one HCMV-seronegative. The authors applied an anti-gamma-delta TCR antibody in several experiments, and it restricted sorting to alpha-beta TCR T cells. CD8+ T cells in more than five donors included dominant NKG2C+ clonotypes at roughly 1.0-7.0%.

Sequenced material: CD4+ T cells sorted from PBMCs, taken 11 to 12 days after vaccination. This TCR was recovered from a man aged 45-65 years who received an inactivated influenza vaccine.

The CDR3 DNA reads as TGCGCCAGCAGCTCCACGGACAGGGCGGCTTTCTTT. This translates into CASSSTDRAAFF. V gene TRBV5-1 combines with J gene TRBJ1-1, with 8 nucleotides matching TRBD1. After removal of 3 bases from V and 11 bases from J, the junction contained 6 bases not matched to a gene. From germline, CDR1 is SGHRS and CDR2 YFSETQ. The CDR3 is made up of 12 amino acids.